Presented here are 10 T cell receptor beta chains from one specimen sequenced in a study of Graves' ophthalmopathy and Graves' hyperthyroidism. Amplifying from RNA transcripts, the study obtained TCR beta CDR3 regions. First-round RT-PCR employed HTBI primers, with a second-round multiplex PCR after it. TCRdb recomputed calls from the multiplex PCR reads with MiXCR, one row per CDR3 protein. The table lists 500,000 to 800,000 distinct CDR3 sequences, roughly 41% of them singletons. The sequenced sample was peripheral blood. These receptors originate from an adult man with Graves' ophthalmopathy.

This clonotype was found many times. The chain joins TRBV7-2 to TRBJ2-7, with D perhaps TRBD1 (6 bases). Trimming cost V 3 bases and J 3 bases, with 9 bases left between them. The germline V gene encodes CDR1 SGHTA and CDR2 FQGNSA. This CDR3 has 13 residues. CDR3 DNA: TGTGCCAGCAGCTTGGGACATATCTACGAGCAGTACTTC. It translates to CASSLGHIYEQYF.

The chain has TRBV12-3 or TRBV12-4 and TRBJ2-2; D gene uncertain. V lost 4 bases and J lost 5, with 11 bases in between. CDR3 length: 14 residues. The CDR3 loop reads CASSYRPDTGELFF. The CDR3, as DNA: TGTGCCAGCAGTTATAGACCGGATACCGGGGAGCTGTTTTTT.

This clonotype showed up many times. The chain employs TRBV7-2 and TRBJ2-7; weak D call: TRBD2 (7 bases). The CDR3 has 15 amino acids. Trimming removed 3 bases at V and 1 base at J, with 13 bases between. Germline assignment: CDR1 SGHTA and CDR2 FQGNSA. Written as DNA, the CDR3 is TGTGCCAGCAGCTTGGGAGGGGGTGGGTCCTACGAGCAGTACTTC. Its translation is CASSLGGGGSYEQYF.

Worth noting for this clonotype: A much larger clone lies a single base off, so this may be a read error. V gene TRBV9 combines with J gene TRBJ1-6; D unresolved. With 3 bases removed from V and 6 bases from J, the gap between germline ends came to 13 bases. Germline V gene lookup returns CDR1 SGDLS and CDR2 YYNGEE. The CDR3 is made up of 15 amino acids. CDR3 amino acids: CASSGGSLVNSPLHF. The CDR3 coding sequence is TGTGCCAGCAGCGGAGGGTCCCTGGTTAATTCACCCCTCCACTTT.

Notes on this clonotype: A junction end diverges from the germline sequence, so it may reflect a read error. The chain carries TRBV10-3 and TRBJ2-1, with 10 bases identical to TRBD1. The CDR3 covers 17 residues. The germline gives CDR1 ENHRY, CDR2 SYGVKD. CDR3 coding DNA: TGTGCCAGCAGTGGATATTACAGGGGACAGGGGTACAATGAGCAGTTCTTC. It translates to CASSGYYRGQGYNEQFF.

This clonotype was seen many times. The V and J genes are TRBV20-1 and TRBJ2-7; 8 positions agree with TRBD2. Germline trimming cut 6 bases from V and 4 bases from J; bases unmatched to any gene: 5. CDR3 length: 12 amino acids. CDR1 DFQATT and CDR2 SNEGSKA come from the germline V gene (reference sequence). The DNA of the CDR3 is TGCAGTGCCGACCGCGGGAGGTACGAGCAGTACTTC. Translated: CSADRGRYEQYF.

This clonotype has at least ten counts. The CDR3 here is CASSNPGGMNTEAFF. The CDR3 nucleotides are TGTGCCAGCAGTAACCCGGGGGGGATGAACACTGAAGCTTTCTTT. V is TRBV7-9 and J is TRBJ1-1, with D possibly TRBD1 on 5 matching bases. Trimming pared 6 bases from V and 0 bases from J, leaving 14 bases between. CDR3 length: 15 amino acids. Germline values: CDR1 SEHNR, CDR2 FQNEAQ (reference sequence).

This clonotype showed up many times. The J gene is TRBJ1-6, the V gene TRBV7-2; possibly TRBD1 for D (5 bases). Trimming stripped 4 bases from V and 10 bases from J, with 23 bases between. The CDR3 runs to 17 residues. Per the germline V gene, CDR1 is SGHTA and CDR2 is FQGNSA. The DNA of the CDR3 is TGTGCCAGCAGCTCAGCTACCGGGACCAGGAACTGGTCACCCCTCCACTTT. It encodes CASSSATGTRNWSPLHF.

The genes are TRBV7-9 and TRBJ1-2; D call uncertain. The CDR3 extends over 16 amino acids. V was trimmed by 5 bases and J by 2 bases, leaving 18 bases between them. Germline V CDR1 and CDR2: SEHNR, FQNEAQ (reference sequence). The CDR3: CASSPIRLGGNYGYTF. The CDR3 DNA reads TGTGCCAGCAGCCCGATAAGACTGGGCGGCAACTATGGCTACACCTTC.

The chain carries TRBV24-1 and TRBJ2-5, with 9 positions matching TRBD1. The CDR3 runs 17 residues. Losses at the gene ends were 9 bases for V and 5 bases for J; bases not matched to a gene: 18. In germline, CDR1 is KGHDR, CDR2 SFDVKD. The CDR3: CATEDGVRDRAWETQYF. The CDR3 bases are TGTGCCACCGAGGACGGGGTTCGGGACAGGGCTTGGGAGACCCAGTACTTC.